Below are 7 T cell receptor beta chains sequenced from a single sample in a study of spatial heterogeneity in lung cancer. Study-level results: Expanded intratumoral alpha and beta TCR counts tracked tumor mutation counts.

These receptors have no known antigen. Time point specified: sample taken at primary tumor resection. Using its own MiXCR run on the 5' RACE reads, TCRdb lists one record per CDR3 protein. The profile shows almost 7,000 distinct CDR3 sequences, roughly 13% of them singletons. The sample in question was lung tumor tissue, obtained at surgery. These receptors were taken from a male donor with early-stage non-small cell lung cancer.

This clonotype was recorded at least ten times. The library was built for alpha chains, so this beta chain is an off-target read and its size means little. The chain uses TRBV12-3 or TRBV12-4 and TRBJ1-5; the match to TRBD1 covers 8 bases. The junction had 6 bases not matched to a gene; V was cut back by 4 bases and J by 7 bases. The CDR3 is 14 amino acids. CDR3 nucleotides: TGTGCCAGCAGTTCCGGACAGGGATGGCAGCCCCAGCATTTT. Protein product: CASSSGQGWQPQHF.

This clonotype was observed a few times. This beta chain lies outside the target of a library built for alpha chains; its clone size means little. This chain links TRBV12-3 or TRBV12-4 with TRBJ1-2, with D unclear. Deletions cut 7 bases from V and 8 bases from J, with 17 bases between. The length of the CDR3 is 13 residues. DNA of the CDR3: TGTGCCAGCACAATATCAGGTGTCTGGGGCTACACCTTC. Protein sequence: CASTISGVWGYTF.

Concerning this clonotype itself: A library made for alpha chains picked up this beta chain off target, so its size means little. The V call is TRBV28, the J call TRBJ2-2; D is undetermined. The CDR3 is made up of 14 amino acids. Germline CDR1 reads MDHEN; CDR2 reads SYDVKM. V lost 1 base and J lost 7, with 10 bases in between. The CDR3 spells CASSLFGGGGELFF. The CDR3 region has the DNA TGTGCCAGCAGTTTATTCGGCGGCGGCGGGGAGCTGTTTTTT.

This clonotype was counted at least ten times. This beta chain lies outside the target of a library built for alpha chains; its clone size means little. The CDR3 is CATSDFYSNSNQPQHF. In nucleotides, the CDR3 is TGTGCCACCAGTGATTTTTACAGCAATAGCAATCAGCCCCAGCATTTT. The chain uses TRBV24-1 and TRBJ1-5; D is unclear. The CDR3 runs to 16 residues. Germline V gene data show CDR1 as KGHDR and CDR2 as SFDVKD. V was trimmed by 1 base and J by 0 bases, leaving 9 bases between them.

This clonotype has more than one count but fewer than ten. This beta chain represents an off-target read in a library built for alpha chains; its size is of limited meaning. V gene TRBV30 combines with J gene TRBJ1-1; TRBD1 is a possible D gene (5 bases). V lost 4 bases and J 2 bases, leaving 11 bases between the germline ends. Per the germline V gene, CDR1 is GTSNPN and CDR2 is SVGIG (reference sequence). The length of the CDR3 is 13 residues. The CDR3 reads CAWTGHYNTEAFF. The CDR3 nucleotides read TGTGCCTGGACCGGACATTACAACACTGAAGCTTTCTTT.

This clonotype is medium-sized within its sample. The library was designed around alpha chains, so this beta chain is a stray read whose abundance carries little weight. The gene calls are TRBV6-4 and TRBJ2-1; possible D gene TRBD1, 6 bases. The CDR3 spans 19 residues. Germline CDR1 MRHNA, CDR2 SNTAGT. Trimming stripped 7 bases from V and 3 bases from J, with 28 bases between. CDR3 residues: CASNSPAAGVPPFYNEQFF. CDR3 bases: TGTGCCAGCAATTCCCCGGCGGCAGGGGTCCCTCCTTTCTACAATGAGCAGTTCTTC.

By its share, this clonotype is medium-sized. This beta chain slipped into a library made for alpha chains as a stray read, so its size is not meaningful. CDR3 bases: TGTGCCAGCAGCCCGGGACAGGGTGGCATGTATGGCTACACCTTC. Translating it yields CASSPGQGGMYGYTF. The gene calls are TRBV4-2 and TRBJ1-2; TRBD1 agrees at 9 bases. This CDR3 spans 15 amino acids. Germline lookup yields CDR1 LGHNA and CDR2 YNFKEQ. Germline trimming cut 4 bases from V and 5 bases from J; bases unmatched to any gene: 8.